This T cell receptor beta chain was captured by sequencing in a study of T-cell memory formation after mild COVID-19. This clonotype was detected only a few times. Antigen specificity is unknown. MiXCR was run by TCRdb on the 5' RACE reads, yielding one entry per CDR3 protein. This table has about 260,000 distinct CDR3 sequences, 15% to 20% appearing once. Trimming cost V 4 bases and J 1 base, with 17 bases left between them. The CDR3 is made up of 16 amino acids. Germline V CDR1 and CDR2: SGHRS, YFSETQ. General observations from the study: Mainly CM and EM harbored the contracting CD4+ clones; mainly EMRA harbored the CD8+ ones.

The sequence was collected from a man between 18 and 35 years old who had mild COVID-19 (a few samples of this study predate the infection). Cell type and time point are not known. Sample: PBMCs or a T cell subset sorted from them (not recorded which). This rearrangement joins TRBV5-1 to TRBJ1-2, with TRBD1 as a possible D gene (5 bases). The chain's CDR3 is CASSVYGTEFNYGYTF. CDR3 coding DNA: TGCGCCAGCAGCGTGTACGGGACTGAATTTAACTATGGCTACACCTTC.